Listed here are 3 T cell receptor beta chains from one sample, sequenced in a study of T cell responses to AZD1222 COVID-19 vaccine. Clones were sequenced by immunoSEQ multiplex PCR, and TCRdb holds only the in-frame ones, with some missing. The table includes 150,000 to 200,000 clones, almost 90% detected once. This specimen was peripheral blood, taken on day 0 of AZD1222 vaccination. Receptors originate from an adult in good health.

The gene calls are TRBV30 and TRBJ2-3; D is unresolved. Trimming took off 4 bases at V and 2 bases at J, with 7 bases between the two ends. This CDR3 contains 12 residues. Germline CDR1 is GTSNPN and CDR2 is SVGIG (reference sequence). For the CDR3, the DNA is TGTGCCTGGAACCCCAACACAGATACGCAGTATTTT. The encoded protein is CAWNPNTDTQYF.

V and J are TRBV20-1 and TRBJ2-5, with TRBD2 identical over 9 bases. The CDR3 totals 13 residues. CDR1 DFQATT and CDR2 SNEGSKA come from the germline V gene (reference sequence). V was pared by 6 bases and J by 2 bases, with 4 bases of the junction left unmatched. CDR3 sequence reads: CSASSGGQETQYF. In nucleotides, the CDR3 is TGCAGTGCCAGTAGCGGGGGACAAGAGACCCAGTACTTC.

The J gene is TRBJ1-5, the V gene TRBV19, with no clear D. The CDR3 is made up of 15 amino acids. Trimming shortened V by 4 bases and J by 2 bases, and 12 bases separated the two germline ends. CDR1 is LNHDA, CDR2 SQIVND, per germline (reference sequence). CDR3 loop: CASSSPAGGNQPQHF. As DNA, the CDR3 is TGTGCCAGTAGTAGTCCCGCAGGAGGCAATCAGCCCCAGCATTTT.